This TCR beta chain was obtained from a study of somatic mutations in cytotoxic T cells in rheumatoid arthritis. Across the whole study: Purity of nearly 100% was reached when some V beta antibody-stained T-cell populations were flow-sorted, including V beta1+ cells sequenced for TCRB. Study conclusions and caveats: Antigen targets of the expanded CD8+ clones remained unidentified.

Sequenced by immunoSEQ multiplex PCR; TCRdb stores in-frame clones only, minus some. The table lists roughly 18,000 clones, around 83% of them singletons, with 28% in the top ten. Trimming took 1 base from V and 9 from J; bases not matched to a gene: 4. The CDR3 is 15 amino acids. Germline V gene data show CDR1 as SEHNR and CDR2 as FQNEAQ (reference sequence). This clone was detected only a few times. What it recognizes is unknown. Sequencing was carried out using CD8+ T cells sorted from blood. V is TRBV7-9 and J is TRBJ1-6; 9 bases are shared with TRBD1. The TCR sequence derives from an adult with rheumatoid arthritis. CDR3 sequence: CASSLVGQGPSPLHF. Written as DNA, the CDR3 is TGTGCCAGCAGCTTAGTGGGACAGGGCCCTTCACCCCTCCACTTT.